This T cell receptor (beta chain) was recovered during a study of cytomegalovirus exposure and HLA in healthy donors (dated by TCRdb to between 2016 and 2019). Notes on the research overall: An earlier analysis of around 600 of the donors reported roughly 300 Gb of sequence data and roughly 110 million unique TCR beta sequences from 150 million to 200 million T cells. The later analysis used no new phenotypic data to find candidate immune exposures, relying instead on TCR beta sequences and their occurrence across donors. Roughly five DR-DQ haplotypes were handled as single units for association and clustering because linkage in the cohort was strong. A later analysis re-examined previously published TCR beta repertoires from several hundred donors and added high-resolution HLA genotyping to investigate patterns of TCR occurrence. The number of typed donors differed by locus: about 620-640 for A, B, C, DRB1 and DQB1; approximately 520 for DQA1; approximately 600 for DPA1; and approximately 450 for DPB1. Donor age, sex, ethnicity and CMV serostatus were compiled alongside the repertoire data. In addition to the first cohort of roughly 700 subjects, a separate validation cohort of 130 or so different subjects was used. Across some 400 genotyped donors of the cohort, an average of about 200,000 unique TCR beta nucleotide sequences per donor were sequenced, and approximately 17% of those sequences were non-productive. The study was designed to test whether signatures of past pathogen exposure could be identified by cataloging public T cell receptors. Every discovery cohort repertoire had been produced on one sequencing platform. Among the roughly 410 genotyped donors, roughly 80% belonged to the genetic ancestry cluster associated with self-reported Caucasian donors. To decide whether each TCR beta V gene segment behaved as functional or pseudogenic, an earlier analysis of some 580 of the donors relied on high-throughput TCR beta sequencing. Approximately 300 gigabases of sequencing data and 70 million to 85 million unique TCR sequences were included in an early release covering around 600 HLA-typed donors. HLA typing covered class I and class II loci at four-digit resolution. The study profiled the T cell repertoires of under 700 subjects by immunosequencing and related them to cytomegalovirus serostatus. High-throughput TCR immunosequencing, statistical association of individual TCRs with disease status, and machine learning were combined to predict cytomegalovirus infection status. Genome-wide SNP genotypes for about 65% of the roughly 670 donors were used in a later genetic analysis, which treated that subset as a discovery cohort.

The germline V gene encodes CDR1 MNHEY and CDR2 SMNVEV (reference sequence). V is cut by 7 bases and J by 3 bases, and the space between the germline ends is 13 bases. The CDR3 covers 13 residues, taking in both the cysteine and the phenylalanine. The entry retains the CDR3 DNA only, 39 bases that are in frame from base 1. Library preparation employed the immunoSEQ multiplex PCR assay. The multiplex PCR relied on a mix of 60 forward primers for TCR Vbeta segments and 13 reverse primers for TCR Jbeta segments. A multiplex PCR assay on genomic DNA amplified the CDR3 region of rearranged TCR beta genes. Amplified TCR beta libraries were sequenced as 87-base-pair reads on the Illumina HiSeq System. The published analysis was carried out like this. Across the roughly 640 repertoires, a later analysis counted 78 million or so unique TCR beta chains, 9 million to 14 million of which were shared by at least two donors. A nearest-neighbor algorithm error-corrected the raw reads and collapsed the reads into unique sequences, merging closely related sequences to remove PCR and sequencing errors. To assign V, D and J gene segments, CDR3 sequences were aligned to IMGT reference sequences. For a sequence to be retained, a match of at least six nucleotides was required to both a V gene segment and a J gene segment. A rearrangement counted as productive if the CDR3 had no stop codons and remained in frame with V and J, and every other rearrangement counted as non-productive. CDR3 was defined by IMGT convention, running from the second conserved V-encoded cysteine to the conserved J-encoded phenylalanine. Sequences without an unambiguous match to a single V gene segment were excluded from the earlier analysis of 587 of the donors. An earlier analysis of 550 to 650 of the donors classified V segments as functional when productive rearrangements were above 56.7% and as segregating when the standard deviation between donors was above 5%. A statistical classification framework was built to diagnose cytomegalovirus status from the catalog of TCR beta chain sequences. V and J gene assignment, in a later analysis, came from comparing TCR nucleotide sequences with IMGT/GENE-DB human TR gene sequences. The TCRdist pipeline was used in a later analysis to assign CDR3 sequences and most-parsimonious VDJ recombination scenarios. In a later analysis, every TCR beta chain was defined by the combination of its CDR3 amino acid sequence and its V-gene family, and reads without a unique V-gene family were dropped. In a later analysis, 450 to 600 highly shared, low-generation-probability nucleotide sequences were removed to address suspected cross-contamination and a sequencing artifact. In a later analysis, a clonal expansion index was calculated for each public chain from normalized within-repertoire ranks of inferred template counts. Generation probabilities in a later analysis came from a VDJ recombination model fitted to out-of-frame rearrangements, and those results were checked against IGoR. In a later analysis, TCR-TCR, TCR-HLA and TCR-CMV co-occurrence was scored with hypergeometric tests, and a repertoire-size bias correction was applied to TCR pairs. A later analysis estimated false discovery rates by permuting HLA or CMV assignments 20 times. In a later analysis, co-occurring TCRs were grouped with DBSCAN, and TCRdist sequence similarity was added when clustering was performed within HLA-allele-positive subsets. Repertoires with fewer than 30,000 or more than 120,000 public chains were left out of co-occurrence clustering, as were about 5 repertoires with anomalous nucleotide sharing. TCRdb limited this immuneACCESS table to in-frame rearrangements with V and J called. A share of clones is missing; checked studies link under half to unresolved V genes, and the rest is unexplained. Clone size and the V and J calls come from that table; the DNA yielded D and trimming. This sample has roughly 160,000 clones in its table, and roughly 77% of those were observed once. 1% of the sample is in the top ten clones.

Worth noting for this clone: Which antigen it targets is not known. One base away there is no much larger clone; base qualities are not given.

In total, roughly 710 healthy bone marrow donors made up the cohort. At the time of sampling, every cohort member was nominally healthy, though immune exposures that went unrecorded were likely present. The donor was CMV seropositive and was included in the group of 300 or so seropositive cohort members. A peripheral blood sample was collected from each donor, and TCR beta sequencing was performed on peripheral blood mononuclear cells. The Qiagen DNeasy Blood Extraction Kit was used to extract genomic DNA from the blood cell samples. Study-wide findings and limitations: Because counts were too low, some 16 rarely observed V segments, including chromosome 9 orphons, were excluded from the earlier analysis of around 590 of the donors. A cluster of highly shared sequence variants was judged likely to be a technical artifact of the sequencing pipeline. In vitro tests confirmed that three of the cytomegalovirus-associated TCR beta chains recognize cytomegalovirus antigens. This cohort had only TCR beta chains sequenced, and the lack of alpha or paired-chain data limited which features could be detected. The 87-base-pair reads could not distinguish some IMGT-functional V segments, including TRBV6-2 and TRBV6-3, so those segments were excluded. According to a later analysis, TCR association rates differed among HLA loci, with DRB1 alleles showing the most associated TCRs and HLA-C alleles showing the fewest. Most TCR sequences were observed very rarely across donors, whereas some public TCRs were present in many individuals. In both the original and validation cohorts, the classifier was reported to diagnose cytomegalovirus status with high specificity and sensitivity. According to a later genetic analysis, donors in an Asian-associated ancestry cluster had fewer N-insertions in productive TCRs than the roughly 700-donor mean. In an earlier analysis of under 600 of the donors, most TCR beta V segments were observed in productive rearrangements about 87% or about 30% of the time, broadly matching IMGT annotations. A further reported finding was that TCR beta sequences accurately predicted the HLA-A and HLA-B alleles for most subjects in the first cohort. For the cohort, immune exposure information was limited to CMV serostatus. In a later analysis, several top co-occurrence clusters were reported to appear linked to parvovirus B19, influenza, CMV and Epstein-Barr virus. The authors suggested that the approach could potentially be extended to other disease states and immunological phenotypes. In a later analysis, HLA-associated TCR beta chains showed more clonal expansion and lower generation probabilities than non-associated chains that were equally common. A later genetic analysis associated a missense DCLRE1C variant with V-gene and J-gene trimming of TCR beta chains, and an independent cohort replicated the association. Because HLA typing was unavailable for some donors at each locus, only the typed subset was used in association tests. Correlated functional status among segregating V segments might reflect linkage disequilibrium, but an unknown experimental factor could not be ruled out. According to a later analysis, most CMV-associated TCR beta chains appeared to be HLA-restricted, and the HLA associations seemed to be driven largely by CMV exposure. Sequencing depth was assumed to be roughly uniform across donors in the presence/absence analyses, though that assumption may not hold. At a false discovery rate of 0.05, a later analysis linked under 20,000 TCR beta sequences to specific HLA alleles. The study listed 150 to 200 TCR beta chains as associated with cytomegalovirus. Strong co-occurrence of HLA alleles, especially DR and DQ, made assigning TCR associations to individual alleles difficult.

The TCR sequence derives from a woman in her forties or fifties in good health and CMV-seropositive. The chain joins TRBV27 to TRBJ2-7; 6 matching bases give a weak D call of TRBD1. The sample was PBMCs. The CDR3 protein: CASKGQNRYEQYF. At the DNA level, the sequence is TGTGCCAGCAAGGGACAAAACCGCTACGAGCAGTACTTC.